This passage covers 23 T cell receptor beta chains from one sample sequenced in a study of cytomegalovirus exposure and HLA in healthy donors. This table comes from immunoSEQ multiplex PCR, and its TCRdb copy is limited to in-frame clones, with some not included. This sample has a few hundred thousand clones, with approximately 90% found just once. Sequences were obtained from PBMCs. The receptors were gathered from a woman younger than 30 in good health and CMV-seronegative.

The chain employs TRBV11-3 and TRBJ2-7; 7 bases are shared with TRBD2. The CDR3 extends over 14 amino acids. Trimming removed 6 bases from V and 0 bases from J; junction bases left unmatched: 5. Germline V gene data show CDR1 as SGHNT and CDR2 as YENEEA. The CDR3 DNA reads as TGTGCCAGCAGTCAGACTAGCTCCTCCTACGAGCAGTACTTC. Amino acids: CASSQTSSSYEQYF.

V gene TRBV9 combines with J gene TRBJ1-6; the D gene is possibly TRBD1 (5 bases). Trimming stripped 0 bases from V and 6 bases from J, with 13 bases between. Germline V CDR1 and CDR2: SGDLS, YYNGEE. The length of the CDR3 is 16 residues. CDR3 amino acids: CASSVAMTAGNSPLHF. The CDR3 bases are TGTGCCAGCAGCGTAGCTATGACAGCCGGTAATTCACCCCTCCACTTT.

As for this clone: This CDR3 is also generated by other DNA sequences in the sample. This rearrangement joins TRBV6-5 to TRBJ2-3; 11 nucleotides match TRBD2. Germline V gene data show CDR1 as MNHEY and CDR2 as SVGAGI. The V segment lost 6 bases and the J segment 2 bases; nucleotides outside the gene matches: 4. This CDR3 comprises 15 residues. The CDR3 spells CASSLAGGPTDTQYF. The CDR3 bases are TGTGCCAGCAGCTTAGCGGGAGGGCCCACAGATACGCAGTATTTT.

This chain's CDR3 is CATSKPGGANGYTF. The CDR3 DNA reads as TGTGCCACCAGCAAACCGGGGGGGGCCAATGGCTACACCTTC. The chain is built from TRBV15 and TRBJ1-2; perhaps TRBD1 as D (6 bases). Trimming took 4 bases from V and 6 from J, leaving 15 bases between them. The CDR3 loop spans 14 amino acids. The V gene's germline CDR1 is LNHNV and CDR2 YYDKDF (reference sequence).

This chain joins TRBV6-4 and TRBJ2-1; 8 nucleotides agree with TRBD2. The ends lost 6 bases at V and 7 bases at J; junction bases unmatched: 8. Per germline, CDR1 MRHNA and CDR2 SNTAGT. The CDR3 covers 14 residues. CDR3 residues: CASSKSGSQNEQFF. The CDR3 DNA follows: TGTGCCAGCAGCAAGAGCGGGAGCCAGAATGAGCAGTTCTTC.

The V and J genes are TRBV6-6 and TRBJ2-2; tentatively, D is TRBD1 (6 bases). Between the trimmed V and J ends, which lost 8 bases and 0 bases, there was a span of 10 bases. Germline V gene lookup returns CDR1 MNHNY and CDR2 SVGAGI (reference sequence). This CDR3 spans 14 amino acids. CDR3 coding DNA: TGTGCCAGCGTGACAGGCGCGAACACCGGGGAGCTGTTTTTT. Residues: CASVTGANTGELFF.

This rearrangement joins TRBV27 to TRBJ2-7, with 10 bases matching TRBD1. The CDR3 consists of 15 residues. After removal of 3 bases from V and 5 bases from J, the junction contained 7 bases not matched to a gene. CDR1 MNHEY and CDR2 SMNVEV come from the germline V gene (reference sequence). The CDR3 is CASSFSDRGPNEQYF. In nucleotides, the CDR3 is TGTGCCAGCAGTTTTTCCGACAGGGGGCCAAACGAGCAGTACTTC.

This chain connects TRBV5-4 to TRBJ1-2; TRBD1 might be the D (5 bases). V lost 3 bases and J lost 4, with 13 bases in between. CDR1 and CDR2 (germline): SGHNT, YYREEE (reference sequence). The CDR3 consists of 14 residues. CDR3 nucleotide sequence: TGTGCCAGCAGCTACGGGACTGACGGCTATGGCTACACCTTC. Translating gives CASSYGTDGYGYTF.

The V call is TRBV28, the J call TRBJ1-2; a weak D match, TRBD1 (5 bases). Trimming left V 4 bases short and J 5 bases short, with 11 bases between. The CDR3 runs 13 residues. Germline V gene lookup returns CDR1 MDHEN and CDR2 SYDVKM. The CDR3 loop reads CASSSGGAYGYTF. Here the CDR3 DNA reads TGTGCCAGCAGTTCCGGAGGGGCGTATGGCTACACCTTC.

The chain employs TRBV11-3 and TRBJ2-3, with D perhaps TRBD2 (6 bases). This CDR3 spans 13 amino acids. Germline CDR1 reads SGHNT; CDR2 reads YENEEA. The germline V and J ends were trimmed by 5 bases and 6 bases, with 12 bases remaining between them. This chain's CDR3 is CASSPRGRDTQYF. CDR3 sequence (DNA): TGTGCCAGCAGCCCTCGGGGGAGGGATACGCAGTATTTT.

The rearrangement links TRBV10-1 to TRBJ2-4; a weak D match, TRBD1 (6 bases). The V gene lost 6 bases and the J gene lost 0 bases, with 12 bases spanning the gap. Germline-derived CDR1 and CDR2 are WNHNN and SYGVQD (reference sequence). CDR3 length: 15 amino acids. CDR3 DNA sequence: TGCGCCAGCAGACACGGACAGCTAGCCAAAAACATTCAGTACTTC. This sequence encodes CASRHGQLAKNIQYF.

CDR3 amino acids: CASSLSGRETQYF. CDR3 in DNA: TGTGCCAGCAGCTTATCAGGGAGGGAGACCCAGTACTTC. This chain links TRBV13 with TRBJ2-5; D might be TRBD2 (6 bases). CDR3 length: 13 residues. V was clipped by 2 bases and J by 5 bases, with 9 bases between them. Germline CDR1 and CDR2: PRHDT and FYEKMQ (reference sequence). Together with reference TRBV13 and TRBJ2-5, the CDR3 gives the full variable domain: AAGVIQSPRHLIKEKRETATLKCYPIPRHDTVYWYQQGPGQDPQFLISFYEKMQSDKGSIPDRFSAQQFSDYHSELNMSSLELGDSALYFCASSLSGRETQYFGPGTRLLVL.

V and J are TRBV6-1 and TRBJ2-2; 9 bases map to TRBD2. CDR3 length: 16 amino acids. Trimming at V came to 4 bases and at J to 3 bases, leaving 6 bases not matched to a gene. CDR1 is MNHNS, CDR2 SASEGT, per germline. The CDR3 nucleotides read TGTGCCAGCAGTGGCCTAGCGGGATCACACACCGGGGAGCTGTTTTTT. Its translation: CASSGLAGSHTGELFF.

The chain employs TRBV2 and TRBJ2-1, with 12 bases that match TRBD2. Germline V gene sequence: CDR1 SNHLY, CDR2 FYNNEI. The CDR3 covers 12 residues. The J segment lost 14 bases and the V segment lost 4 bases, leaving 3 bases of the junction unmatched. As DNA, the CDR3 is TGTGCCAGCAGTGGGACTAGCGGGAATAAGTTCTTC. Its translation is CASSGTSGNKFF.

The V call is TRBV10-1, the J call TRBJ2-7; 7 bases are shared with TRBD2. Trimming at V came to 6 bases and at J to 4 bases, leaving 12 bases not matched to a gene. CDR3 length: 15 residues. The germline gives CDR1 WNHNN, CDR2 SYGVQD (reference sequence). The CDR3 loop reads CASSDSGGRRYEQYF. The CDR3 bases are TGCGCCAGCAGCGATTCCGGCGGGAGAAGGTACGAGCAGTACTTC.

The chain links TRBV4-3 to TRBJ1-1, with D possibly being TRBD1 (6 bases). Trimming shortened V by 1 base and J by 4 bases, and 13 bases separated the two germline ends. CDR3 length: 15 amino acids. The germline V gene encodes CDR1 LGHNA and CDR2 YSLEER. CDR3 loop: CASSQVHRVGTEAFF. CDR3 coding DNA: TGCGCCAGCAGCCAAGTTCACAGGGTGGGCACTGAAGCTTTCTTT.

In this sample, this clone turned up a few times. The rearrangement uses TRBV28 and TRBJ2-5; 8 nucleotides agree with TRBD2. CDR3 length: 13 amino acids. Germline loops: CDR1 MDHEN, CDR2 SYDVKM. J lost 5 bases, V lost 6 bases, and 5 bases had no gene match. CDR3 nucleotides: TGTGCCAGCAGGAAGCGGGAGTGGGAGACCCAGTACTTC. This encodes CASRKREWETQYF.

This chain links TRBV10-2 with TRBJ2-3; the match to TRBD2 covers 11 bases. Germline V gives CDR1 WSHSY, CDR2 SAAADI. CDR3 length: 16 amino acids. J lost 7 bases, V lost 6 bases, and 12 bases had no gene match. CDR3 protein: CASSANLAGGPHTQYF. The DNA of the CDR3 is TGCGCCAGCAGCGCCAACTTAGCGGGAGGGCCGCATACGCAGTATTTT.

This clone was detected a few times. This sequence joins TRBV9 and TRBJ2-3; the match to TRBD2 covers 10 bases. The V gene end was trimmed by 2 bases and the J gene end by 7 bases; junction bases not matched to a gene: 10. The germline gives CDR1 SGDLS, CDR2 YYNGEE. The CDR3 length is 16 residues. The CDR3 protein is CASSVSLAGVNNTQYF. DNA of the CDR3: TGTGCCAGCAGCGTCAGTCTAGCGGGAGTCAATAATACGCAGTATTTT.

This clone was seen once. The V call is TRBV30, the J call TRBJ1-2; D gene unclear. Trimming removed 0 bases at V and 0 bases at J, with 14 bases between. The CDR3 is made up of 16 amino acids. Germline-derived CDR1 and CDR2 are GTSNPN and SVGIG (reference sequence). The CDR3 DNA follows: TGTGCCTGGAGTGTGATAGGGAGAGGAGCTAACTATGGCTACACCTTC. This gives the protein CAWSVIGRGANYGYTF.

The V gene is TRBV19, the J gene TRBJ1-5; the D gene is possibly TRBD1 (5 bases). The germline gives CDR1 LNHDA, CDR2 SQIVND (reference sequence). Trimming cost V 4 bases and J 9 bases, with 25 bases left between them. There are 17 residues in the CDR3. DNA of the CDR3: TGTGCCAGTAGTAATCAACTCAGGGTAACGCCGGACCGGCCCCAGCATTTT. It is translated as CASSNQLRVTPDRPQHF.

CDR3 bases: TGTGCCAGCAGCGTTAAACAGGGGGGACATCAGCCCCAGCATTTT. This codes for CASSVKQGGHQPQHF. The rearrangement links TRBV5-6 to TRBJ1-5; TRBD1 agrees at 8 bases. V was clipped by 4 bases and J by 5 bases; unmatched bases: 8. The CDR3 loop spans 15 amino acids. Germline V lookup: CDR1 SGHDT, CDR2 YYEEEE. The entire variable domain, with the rest obtained from reference TRBV5-6 and TRBJ1-5, is as follows: DAGVTQSPTHLIKTRGQQVTLRCSPKSGHDTVSWYQQALGQGPQFIFQYYEEEERQRGNFPDRFSGHQFPNYSSELNVNALLLGDSALYLCASSVKQGGHQPQHFGDGTRLSIL.

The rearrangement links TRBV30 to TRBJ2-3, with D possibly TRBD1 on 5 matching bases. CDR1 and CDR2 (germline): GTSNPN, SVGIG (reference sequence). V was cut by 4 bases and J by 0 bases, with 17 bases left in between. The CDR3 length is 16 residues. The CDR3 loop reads CAWIPETEPSTDTQYF. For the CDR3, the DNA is TGTGCCTGGATACCCGAGACAGAGCCTAGCACAGATACGCAGTATTTT.